This TCR beta chain was sequenced during a study of CD8+ T cells in alopecia areata. This clone was seen only once. Specified treatment: oral pan-JAK inhibitor, 5-10 mg twice daily. TCR sequencing used cDNA made by reverse transcription of extracted RNA. Only in-frame clones appear in the TCRdb table, and some are missing; sequencing was by immunoSEQ multiplex PCR. The table shows fewer than 250,000 clones, with more than 30% occurring only once. Trimming removed 0 bases from V and 2 bases from J, with 9 bases in between. Germline CDR1 and CDR2: SGDLS and YYNGEE. The CDR3 extends over 14 amino acids. V and J are TRBV9 and TRBJ2-7; either TRBD1 or TRBD2 may supply D (5 bases each). The clonotype was recovered from a human donor with alopecia areata. Sequenced material: CD4+ T cells sorted from blood, taken at roughly week 30, from a patient treated with tofacitinib. The CDR3 nucleotides are TGTGCCAGCAGCGTAGGTGGGACCACCTACGAGCAGTACTTC. As protein: CASSVGGTTYEQYF.